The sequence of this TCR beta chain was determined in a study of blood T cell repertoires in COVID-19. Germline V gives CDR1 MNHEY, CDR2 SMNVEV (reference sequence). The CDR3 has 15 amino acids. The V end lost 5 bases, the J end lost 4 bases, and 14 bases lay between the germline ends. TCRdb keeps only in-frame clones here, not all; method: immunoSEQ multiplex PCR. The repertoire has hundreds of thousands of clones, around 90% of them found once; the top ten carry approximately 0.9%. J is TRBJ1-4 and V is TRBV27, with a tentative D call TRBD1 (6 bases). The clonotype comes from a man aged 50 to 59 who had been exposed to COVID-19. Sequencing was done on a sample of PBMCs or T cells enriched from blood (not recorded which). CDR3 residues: CASSPLGGGNEKLFF. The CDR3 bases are TGTGCCAGCAGTCCCCTTGGGGGCGGTAATGAAAAACTGTTTTTT.